The entry below describes one T cell receptor beta chain. Source study methods: Estimation of nucleated cell counts relied on the amplification of reference gene primers. Repertoires were generated with immunoSEQ multiplex PCR, while TCRdb's copy carries only in-frame clones and drops some. That table supplies the V and J calls and clone size; D and trimming were determined from the DNA. The sample lists roughly 200,000 clones, around 90% occurring once. The sample comes from a study of blood T cell repertoires in COVID-19. The wider study: Researchers got acute and convalescent COVID-19 samples from the United States, Italy and Spain. T cells, B-cell-depleted T cells, or PBMCs supplied cDNA or gDNA.

The germline CDR1 and CDR2 sequences are LNHDA and SQIVND (reference sequence). The ends lost 7 bases at V and 2 bases at J; junction bases unmatched: 31. This CDR3 spans 24 amino acids. This chain uses TRBV19 with TRBJ1-4, with TRBD1 matching 10 bases. This sequence originates from a man aged 18 to 30 with active or convalescent COVID-19. Source material: peripheral blood. The CDR3 region is CASNGRYRWGQDRGREATNEKLFF. The CDR3 DNA follows: TGTGCCAGTAATGGTAGATACCGATGGGGCCAAGACAGGGGGCGCGAAGCGACTAATGAAAAACTGTTTTTT.